This is a list of T cell receptor beta chains from one sample in a study of control samples from healthy donors and cancer patients. The assay was immunoSEQ multiplex PCR, and TCRdb's table has in-frame clones only and misses some. The sample lists about 51,000 clones, 75% to 85% occurring once. The specimen sequenced was blood. The receptor source for this set is a man in his sixties or seventies in good health. Each CDR3 is given with its conserved first and last residue. Each record gives: J gene, CDR3 length, V gene, D gene, clone size, CDR3 protein, CDR3 DNA. D genes are given only for firm matches. Size values are once, few and many counts, or a class for expanded clones, and some rows have none.

j_call: TRBJ2-1; cdr3_length: 15; v_call: TRBV29-1; d_call: NA; clone_size: NA; cdr3_aa: CSVEEFWGDYNEQFF; cdr3_nt: TGCAGCGTTGAAGAGTTTTGGGGAGACTACAATGAGCAGTTCTTC
j_call: TRBJ2-1; cdr3_length: 16; v_call: TRBV14; d_call: NA; clone_size: NA; cdr3_aa: CASSQLSAGPYNEQFF; cdr3_nt: TGTGCCAGCAGCCAACTCTCGGCGGGGCCGTACAATGAGCAGTTCTTC
j_call: TRBJ2-4; cdr3_length: 15; v_call: TRBV14; d_call: NA; clone_size: NA; cdr3_aa: CASSPSLGAKNIQYF; cdr3_nt: TGTGCCAGCAGCCCTTCACTAGGGGCCAAAAACATTCAGTACTTC
j_call: TRBJ2-5; cdr3_length: 11; v_call: TRBV24-1; d_call: NA; clone_size: once; cdr3_aa: CATSAGRAQYF; cdr3_nt: TGTGCCACCAGTGCGGGTCGGGCCCAGTACTTC
j_call: TRBJ1-1; cdr3_length: 15; v_call: TRBV19; d_call: TRBD1; clone_size: NA; cdr3_aa: CASSMTGAGVTEAFF; cdr3_nt: TGTGCCAGTAGTATGACAGGGGCGGGAGTCACTGAAGCTTTCTTT
j_call: TRBJ2-2; cdr3_length: 16; v_call: TRBV27; d_call: TRBD1; clone_size: NA; cdr3_aa: CASSSPDRLDTGELFF; cdr3_nt: TGTGCCAGCAGTTCCCCGGACAGGTTGGACACCGGGGAGCTGTTTTTT
j_call: TRBJ2-2; cdr3_length: 16; v_call: TRBV5-4; d_call: TRBD2; clone_size: few; cdr3_aa: CASSPPGGANTGELFF; cdr3_nt: TGTGCCAGCAGCCCCCCGGGGGGGGCGAACACCGGGGAGCTGTTTTTT
j_call: TRBJ2-3; cdr3_length: 16; v_call: TRBV20-1; d_call: TRBD2; clone_size: once; cdr3_aa: CSASGVAGEGGDTQYF; cdr3_nt: TGCAGTGCTAGTGGCGTAGCGGGGGAAGGTGGAGATACGCAGTATTTT
j_call: TRBJ2-5; cdr3_length: 15; v_call: TRBV3-1/TRBV3-2; d_call: NA; clone_size: NA; cdr3_aa: CASSHLGGGEETQYF; cdr3_nt: TGTGCCAGCAGCCACCTCGGGGGAGGAGAGGAGACCCAGTACTTC
j_call: TRBJ1-2; cdr3_length: 15; v_call: TRBV11-2; d_call: TRBD1; clone_size: NA; cdr3_aa: CASSSPRQGAYGYTF; cdr3_nt: TGTGCCAGCAGCTCACCCAGACAGGGGGCGTATGGCTACACCTTC
j_call: TRBJ2-1; cdr3_length: 15; v_call: TRBV11-2; d_call: NA; clone_size: medium-sized; cdr3_aa: CASSLVGQPYNEQFF; cdr3_nt: TGTGCCAGCAGCTTAGTTGGGCAGCCCTACAATGAGCAGTTCTTC
j_call: TRBJ2-7; cdr3_length: 15; v_call: TRBV6-5; d_call: NA; clone_size: NA; cdr3_aa: CASSPLWRLGYEQYF; cdr3_nt: TGTGCCAGCAGTCCGCTCTGGAGGCTGGGATACGAGCAGTACTTC
j_call: TRBJ2-7; cdr3_length: 14; v_call: TRBV7-8; d_call: TRBD1; clone_size: NA; cdr3_aa: CASSLRDRGNRQYF; cdr3_nt: TGTGCCAGCAGCCTACGGGACAGGGGAAACAGGCAGTACTTC
j_call: TRBJ2-1; cdr3_length: 11; v_call: TRBV27; d_call: NA; clone_size: NA; cdr3_aa: CASNGSRGKFF; cdr3_nt: TGTGCCAGCAATGGATCACGAGGGAAGTTCTTC
j_call: TRBJ1-2; cdr3_length: 14; v_call: TRBV28; d_call: TRBD1; clone_size: NA; cdr3_aa: CASSLGGQTYGYTF; cdr3_nt: TGTGCCAGCAGTTTAGGGGGACAGACCTATGGCTACACCTTC
j_call: TRBJ2-7; cdr3_length: 13; v_call: TRBV11-3; d_call: TRBD2; clone_size: NA; cdr3_aa: CASSRRGVREQYF; cdr3_nt: TGTGCCAGCAGCCGACGGGGGGTGAGGGAGCAGTACTTC
j_call: TRBJ2-1; cdr3_length: 15; v_call: TRBV2; d_call: NA; clone_size: once; cdr3_aa: CASSAGGFSYNEQFF; cdr3_nt: TGTGCCAGCAGTGCCGGGGGCTTCTCCTACAATGAGCAGTTCTTC
j_call: TRBJ2-1; cdr3_length: 16; v_call: TRBV3-1/TRBV3-2; d_call: TRBD2; clone_size: NA; cdr3_aa: CASSQGLAGGGNEQFF; cdr3_nt: TGTGCCAGCAGCCAGGGACTAGCGGGAGGGGGCAATGAGCAGTTCTTC
j_call: TRBJ2-5; cdr3_length: 12; v_call: TRBV6-6; d_call: NA; clone_size: NA; cdr3_aa: CASSPVGETQYF; cdr3_nt: TGTGCCAGCAGCCCGGTGGGAGAGACCCAGTACTTC
j_call: TRBJ2-2; cdr3_length: 16; v_call: TRBV9; d_call: TRBD2; clone_size: NA; cdr3_aa: CASSVGGGRATGELFF; cdr3_nt: TGTGCCAGCAGCGTAGGCGGCGGGAGAGCGACCGGGGAGCTGTTTTTT
j_call: TRBJ2-3; cdr3_length: 13; v_call: TRBV9; d_call: TRBD2; clone_size: NA; cdr3_aa: CASSVDGRGGNYF; cdr3_nt: TGTGCCAGCAGCGTAGATGGGCGGGGGGGCAATTATTTT
j_call: TRBJ1-4; cdr3_length: 14; v_call: TRBV4-2; d_call: TRBD1; clone_size: NA; cdr3_aa: CASSLGQRNEKLFF; cdr3_nt: TGTGCCAGCAGCTTGGGACAGCGTAATGAAAAACTGTTTTTT
j_call: TRBJ2-7; cdr3_length: 15; v_call: TRBV15; d_call: NA; clone_size: NA; cdr3_aa: CATSYETSAPYEQYF; cdr3_nt: TGTGCCACCAGCTATGAGACTAGTGCCCCATACGAGCAGTACTTC
j_call: TRBJ2-3; cdr3_length: 17; v_call: TRBV21-1; d_call: NA; clone_size: NA; cdr3_aa: CASSPGGREGRGDTQYF; cdr3_nt: TGTGCCAGCAGCCCCGGCGGGCGGGAGGGCCGTGGAGATACGCAGTATTTT
j_call: TRBJ1-1; cdr3_length: 15; v_call: TRBV28; d_call: NA; clone_size: NA; cdr3_aa: CASSLLGRVNTEAFF; cdr3_nt: TGTGCCAGCAGTTTATTGGGCAGGGTGAACACTGAAGCTTTCTTT
j_call: TRBJ1-5; cdr3_length: 12; v_call: TRBV6-6; d_call: NA; clone_size: NA; cdr3_aa: CASGGTNQPQHF; cdr3_nt: TGTGCCAGCGGTGGGACAAATCAGCCCCAGCATTTT
j_call: TRBJ1-5; cdr3_length: 13; v_call: TRBV11-2; d_call: NA; clone_size: NA; cdr3_aa: CASSLVQDQPQHF; cdr3_nt: TGTGCCAGCAGCTTAGTTCAAGATCAGCCCCAGCATTTT
j_call: TRBJ2-1; cdr3_length: 16; v_call: TRBV11-2; d_call: TRBD1; clone_size: once; cdr3_aa: CASSSPRGQTYNEQFF; cdr3_nt: TGTGCCAGCAGCTCACCTAGGGGACAGACATACAATGAGCAGTTCTTC
j_call: TRBJ2-1; cdr3_length: 15; v_call: TRBV18; d_call: TRBD2; clone_size: NA; cdr3_aa: CASSPLQRGYNEQFF; cdr3_nt: TGTGCCAGCTCACCACTCCAGCGGGGTTACAATGAGCAGTTCTTC
j_call: TRBJ2-2; cdr3_length: 16; v_call: TRBV5-1; d_call: TRBD2; clone_size: NA; cdr3_aa: CASGPRGGANTGELFF; cdr3_nt: TGCGCCAGCGGCCCCCGCGGGGGAGCGAACACCGGGGAGCTGTTTTTT
j_call: TRBJ2-2; cdr3_length: 14; v_call: TRBV2; d_call: TRBD2; clone_size: NA; cdr3_aa: CASRTRIHTGELFF; cdr3_nt: TGTGCCAGCCGGACTAGAATTCACACCGGGGAGCTGTTTTTT
j_call: TRBJ1-2; cdr3_length: 13; v_call: TRBV5-4; d_call: TRBD1; clone_size: NA; cdr3_aa: CASSFGQGQGYTF; cdr3_nt: TGTGCCAGCAGTTTCGGACAGGGGCAAGGCTACACCTTC
j_call: TRBJ2-7; cdr3_length: 15; v_call: TRBV19; d_call: TRBD1; clone_size: NA; cdr3_aa: CASSTDRGSYYEQYF; cdr3_nt: TGTGCCAGTAGTACGGACAGGGGGTCCTACTACGAGCAGTACTTC
j_call: TRBJ2-7; cdr3_length: 13; v_call: TRBV3-1/TRBV3-2; d_call: NA; clone_size: NA; cdr3_aa: CASSLSWVNEQYF; cdr3_nt: TGTGCCAGCAGCCTCAGCTGGGTCAACGAGCAGTACTTC
j_call: TRBJ2-1; cdr3_length: 13; v_call: TRBV18; d_call: NA; clone_size: NA; cdr3_aa: CASSPDYMGEQFF; cdr3_nt: TGTGCCAGCTCACCGGACTACATGGGGGAGCAGTTCTTC
j_call: TRBJ1-1; cdr3_length: 15; v_call: TRBV28; d_call: TRBD1; clone_size: few; cdr3_aa: CASSFRGQGETEAFF; cdr3_nt: TGTGCCAGCAGTTTCCGGGGACAGGGTGAAACTGAAGCTTTCTTT
j_call: TRBJ1-2; cdr3_length: 14; v_call: TRBV12-2; d_call: NA; clone_size: NA; cdr3_aa: CASRVPGRLGGYTF; cdr3_nt: TGTGCAAGTCGCGTACCGGGACGTTTGGGTGGCTACACCTTC
j_call: TRBJ1-1; cdr3_length: 18; v_call: TRBV7-9; d_call: TRBD1; clone_size: NA; cdr3_aa: CASSRYALRTGRATEAFF; cdr3_nt: TGTGCCAGCAGCCGTTACGCGCTCCGGACAGGGCGGGCCACTGAAGCTTTCTTT
j_call: TRBJ1-3; cdr3_length: 14; v_call: TRBV6-1; d_call: TRBD1; clone_size: NA; cdr3_aa: CASSETGGMDTIYF; cdr3_nt: TGTGCCAGCAGTGAGACAGGGGGGATGGACACCATATATTTT
j_call: TRBJ1-2; cdr3_length: 13; v_call: TRBV18; d_call: TRBD1; clone_size: NA; cdr3_aa: CASSTQGAFGYTF; cdr3_nt: TGTGCCAGCTCAACACAGGGGGCGTTCGGCTACACCTTC
j_call: TRBJ2-3; cdr3_length: 16; v_call: TRBV24-1; d_call: TRBD2; clone_size: NA; cdr3_aa: CATSDFSGGSTDTQYF; cdr3_nt: TGTGCCACCAGTGATTTTAGCGGGGGGAGCACAGATACGCAGTATTTT
j_call: TRBJ1-2; cdr3_length: 16; v_call: TRBV7-8; d_call: NA; clone_size: NA; cdr3_aa: CASSRGREGDNYGYTF; cdr3_nt: TGTGCCAGCAGTCGAGGTCGGGAGGGGGATAACTATGGCTACACCTTC
j_call: TRBJ2-1; cdr3_length: 13; v_call: TRBV18; d_call: NA; clone_size: NA; cdr3_aa: CASSPSPYNEQFF; cdr3_nt: TGTGCCAGCTCCCCCAGTCCCTACAATGAGCAGTTCTTC
j_call: TRBJ1-1; cdr3_length: 19; v_call: TRBV3-1/TRBV3-2; d_call: TRBD1; clone_size: NA; cdr3_aa: CASSQALGARDRGRAEAFF; cdr3_nt: TGTGCCAGCAGCCAAGCCTTGGGAGCTCGGGACAGGGGACGGGCTGAAGCTTTCTTT
j_call: TRBJ2-5; cdr3_length: 15; v_call: TRBV5-6; d_call: TRBD2; clone_size: NA; cdr3_aa: CASSLSSGGGETQYF; cdr3_nt: TGTGCCAGCAGCTTGTCTAGCGGGGGGGGAGAGACCCAGTACTTC
j_call: TRBJ1-1; cdr3_length: 16; v_call: TRBV11-2; d_call: NA; clone_size: NA; cdr3_aa: CASKLTAGGVGTEAFF; cdr3_nt: TGTGCCAGCAAGCTGACGGCGGGGGGCGTGGGTACTGAAGCTTTCTTT
j_call: TRBJ2-7; cdr3_length: 13; v_call: TRBV6-5; d_call: NA; clone_size: NA; cdr3_aa: CASSQGVTYEQYF; cdr3_nt: TGTGCCAGCTCCCAGGGAGTTACGTACGAGCAGTACTTC
j_call: TRBJ1-2; cdr3_length: 16; v_call: TRBV27; d_call: NA; clone_size: few; cdr3_aa: CASSREDNPALYGYTF; cdr3_nt: TGTGCCAGCAGTAGAGAGGACAACCCAGCGCTCTATGGCTACACCTTC
j_call: TRBJ1-1; cdr3_length: 15; v_call: TRBV19; d_call: NA; clone_size: NA; cdr3_aa: CASSRPGRLNTEAFF; cdr3_nt: TGTGCCAGTAGTAGGCCCGGACGTCTGAACACTGAAGCTTTCTTT
j_call: TRBJ2-5; cdr3_length: 14; v_call: TRBV18; d_call: NA; clone_size: NA; cdr3_aa: CASSPRVQEETQYF; cdr3_nt: TGTGCCAGCTCACCACGGGTCCAAGAAGAGACCCAGTACTTC
j_call: TRBJ2-3; cdr3_length: 14; v_call: TRBV7-2; d_call: NA; clone_size: NA; cdr3_aa: CASRPSGRGDTQYF; cdr3_nt: TGTGCCAGCAGGCCCTCAGGCCGGGGAGATACGCAGTATTTT
j_call: TRBJ2-5; cdr3_length: 14; v_call: TRBV5-1; d_call: NA; clone_size: NA; cdr3_aa: CASRLGGGQETQYF; cdr3_nt: TGCGCCAGCAGGCTTGGCGGCGGGCAAGAGACCCAGTACTTC
j_call: TRBJ1-1; cdr3_length: 15; v_call: TRBV7-8; d_call: NA; clone_size: NA; cdr3_aa: CASSPLDRPNTEAFF; cdr3_nt: TGTGCCAGCAGCCCGTTGGACAGACCGAACACTGAAGCTTTCTTT
j_call: TRBJ1-5; cdr3_length: 14; v_call: TRBV5-5; d_call: TRBD1; clone_size: NA; cdr3_aa: CASSYGQGGQPQHF; cdr3_nt: TGTGCCAGCAGCTACGGACAGGGAGGTCAGCCCCAGCATTTT
j_call: TRBJ2-4; cdr3_length: 17; v_call: TRBV21-1; d_call: NA; clone_size: NA; cdr3_aa: CASSKEDGGEAKNIQYF; cdr3_nt: TGTGCCAGCAGCAAAGAGGACGGGGGGGAAGCCAAAAACATTCAGTACTTC
j_call: TRBJ1-5; cdr3_length: 15; v_call: TRBV18; d_call: NA; clone_size: NA; cdr3_aa: CASSPGPTGNQPQHF; cdr3_nt: TGTGCCAGCTCACCAGGACCCACGGGAAATCAGCCCCAGCATTTT
j_call: TRBJ2-7; cdr3_length: 12; v_call: TRBV6-1; d_call: NA; clone_size: NA; cdr3_aa: CASSESFRSGYF; cdr3_nt: TGTGCCAGCAGTGAATCATTCAGGAGTGGCTACTTC
j_call: TRBJ1-4; cdr3_length: 12; v_call: TRBV15; d_call: NA; clone_size: NA; cdr3_aa: CATSRASGKLFF; cdr3_nt: TGTGCCACCAGCCGCGCGAGTGGAAAACTGTTTTTT